The 10 T cell receptor beta chains below come from one sample, sequenced in a study of cytomegalovirus exposure and HLA in healthy donors. 60 Vbeta and 13 Jbeta primers were used in PCR. TCRdb keeps only in-frame clones here, not all; method: immunoSEQ multiplex PCR. This sample has roughly 130,000 clones, with around 76% found just once. The source material was PBMCs. These receptors all stem from a woman between 50 and 59 years old in good health and CMV-seronegative.

The chain carries TRBV7-2 and TRBJ2-5; D is undetermined. The CDR3 is 15 residues long. V lost 0 bases and J lost 1, with 9 bases in between. Germline CDR1 and CDR2: SGHTA and FQGNSA. As DNA, the CDR3 is TGTGCCAGCAGCTTAGCGGGCAGCAGCCAAGAGACCCAGTACTTC. This encodes CASSLAGSSQETQYF.

The chain employs TRBV28 and TRBJ1-1; 7 nucleotides match TRBD1. The CDR3 is 13 residues long. Germline CDR1 MDHEN, CDR2 SYDVKM. V lost 2 bases to trimming and J lost 7 bases; unmatched junction nucleotides: 4. In DNA, the CDR3 is TGTGCCAGCAGTTTAGAGACAGGGATTGAAGCTTTCTTT. As protein: CASSLETGIEAFF. Filled out from reference TRBV28 and TRBJ1-1, the complete variable domain reads DVKVTQSSRYLVKRTGEKVFLECVQDMDHENMFWYRQDPGLGLRLIYFSYDVKMKEKGDIPEGYSVSREKKERFSLILESASTNQTSMYLCASSLETGIEAFFGQGTRLTVV.

The CDR3 loop is CASSILPSRFPGNTIYF. The CDR3 DNA reads as TGTGCCAGTAGTATTTTGCCGTCGCGGTTCCCTGGAAACACCATATATTTT. The V call is TRBV19, the J call TRBJ1-3; the D is unclear. CDR1 and CDR2 (germline): LNHDA, SQIVND (reference sequence). The CDR3 spans 17 residues. The V and J ends lost 3 bases and 2 bases respectively, with 17 bases between them.

In regard to this clone: Other DNA sequences in the same sample also yield this CDR3. The CDR3 loop reads CASSVSGTYNEQFF. Here the CDR3 DNA reads TGTGCCAGCAGCGTTTCCGGGACCTACAATGAGCAGTTCTTC. J is TRBJ2-1 and V is TRBV9; tentatively, D is TRBD2 (5 bases). This CDR3 has 14 residues. V gave up 2 bases and J gave up 2 bases, with 8 bases separating them. Germline V lookup: CDR1 SGDLS, CDR2 YYNGEE.

This chain joins TRBV5-8 and TRBJ2-4, with 15 bases lining up with TRBD2. With 4 bases clipped from V and 3 bases from J, the junction kept 11 bases outside the gene matches. Germline V gene sequence: CDR1 SGHTS, CDR2 YDEGEE. The length of the CDR3 is 19 residues. Here the CDR3 reads CASSLGLAGGPWDKNIQYF. CDR3 in DNA: TGTGCCAGCAGCCTTGGACTAGCGGGAGGGCCGTGGGACAAAAACATTCAGTACTTC.

The chain couples TRBV19 to TRBJ1-3; D gene ambiguous. CDR3 length: 16 residues. The ends were cut back, 5 bases at V and 3 bases at J, with 17 bases in the middle. The germline V gene has CDR1 LNHDA and CDR2 SQIVND (reference sequence). CDR3 amino acids: CASSSRSRTVGNTIYF. The CDR3 DNA follows: TGTGCCAGTAGTTCCCGGTCAAGAACGGTTGGAAACACCATATATTTT.

V is TRBV19 and J is TRBJ1-4, with 9 positions matching TRBD1. Germline V lookup: CDR1 LNHDA, CDR2 SQIVND (reference sequence). The CDR3 has 14 residues. V shed 5 bases and J 7 bases; nucleotides not matched to a gene: 5. CDR3 amino acids: CASSRDRVLEKLFF. The CDR3 bases are TGTGCCAGTAGTCGGGACAGGGTGCTTGAAAAACTGTTTTTT.

This clone was seen only a few times. This chain joins TRBV11-2 and TRBJ2-3, with TRBD2 as a possible D gene (5 bases). The V gene lost 4 bases and the J gene lost 0 bases, with 11 bases spanning the gap. Germline V gene sequence: CDR1 SGHAT, CDR2 FQNNGV. CDR3 length: 15 residues. In nucleotides, the CDR3 is TGTGCCAGCAGCTCGGCCGGCGGGAGCACAGATACGCAGTATTTT. This sequence encodes CASSSAGGSTDTQYF.

The chain couples TRBV5-1 to TRBJ2-3; TRBD2 agrees at 13 bases. With 4 bases clipped from V and 6 bases from J, the junction kept 5 bases outside the gene matches. The CDR3 is 15 amino acids. Germline loops: CDR1 SGHRS, CDR2 YFSETQ. The CDR3 loop is CASSPGLAGLDTQYF. In DNA form, the CDR3 reads TGCGCCAGCAGCCCGGGACTAGCGGGACTCGATACGCAGTATTTT.

The chain employs TRBV5-1 and TRBJ2-2; TRBD2 might be the D (5 bases). Germline CDR1 and CDR2: SGHRS and YFSETQ. The CDR3 spans 15 residues. V lost 5 bases to trimming and J lost 2 bases, with 13 bases between them. As DNA, the CDR3 is TGCGCCAGCAGGGGTACGGGAACCAACACCGGGGAGCTGTTTTTT. Translation gives CASRGTGTNTGELFF.